This T cell receptor (beta chain) is from a study of T cell responses to AZD1222 COVID-19 vaccine. Repertoires were generated with immunoSEQ multiplex PCR, while TCRdb's copy carries only in-frame clones and drops some. The sample lists approximately 300,000 clones, approximately 94% occurring once. Germline V lookup: CDR1 LGHDT, CDR2 YNNKEL (reference sequence). V lost 1 base, J lost 10 bases, and 11 bases lay in between. The CDR3 contains 13 residues. Sequencing was performed on peripheral blood, taken 28 days after the second AZD1222 dose. This clonotype was sampled from an adult who received the AZD1222 COVID-19 vaccine. The gene calls are TRBV3-1 (or the pseudogene TRBV3-2) and TRBJ2-1; no definite D call. The CDR3 spells CASSQARALEQFF. The DNA for the CDR3 is TGTGCCAGCAGCCAAGCCCGGGCTCTAGAGCAGTTCTTC.